This T cell receptor (beta chain) was profiled in a study of CD8 T cells in ankylosing spondylitis. Germline V gene data show CDR1 as LNHNV and CDR2 as YYDKDF (reference sequence). The CDR3 has 14 residues. Trimming stripped 0 bases from V and 6 bases from J, with 6 bases between. By quantitative 5'-RACE with molecular barcodes, the TCR beta libraries were made. MiXCR, applied by TCRdb to the 5' RACE reads, yields one record per CDR3 protein. The repertoire includes fewer than 550,000 distinct CDR3 sequences, approximately 5.3% of them detected once, and roughly 3.3% sits in the top ten. In this sample, this clonotype turned up a few times. The antigen is not known. Study-wide results and limits: Relatively scarce in peripheral blood, disease-linked clones were CD8+. Reactive arthritis synovial fluid and blood previously showed some of these motif variants. It was reported that disease-linked clones were significantly enriched in matched ankylosing spondylitis synovial fluid. Ankylosing spondylitis blood appeared to be characterized by a TCR beta motif of eight highly homologous variants.

Specimen: blood, either unsorted or a sorted T cell fraction (not recorded which). The TCR originated in a male donor with ankylosing spondylitis. The gene calls are TRBV15 and TRBJ2-6; D is ambiguous. CDR3 amino acids: CATSRDPTANVLTF. The CDR3 DNA follows: TGTGCCACCAGCAGAGACCCTACGGCCAACGTCCTGACTTTC.